This TCR beta chain appears in the sequencing data of a study of blood T cell repertoires in COVID-19. CDR3 length equals 14 residues. Germline V gene lookup returns CDR1 MNHEY and CDR2 SVGAGI. V shed 6 bases, J shed 10 bases, and the junction held 11 bases outside the gene matches. Produced via immunoSEQ multiplex PCR; TCRdb's table is partial and in-frame only. Of 50,000 to 70,000 clones listed, about 79% are singletons. The V and J genes are TRBV6-5 and TRBJ1-1; 10 positions agree with TRBD1. Sequencing used peripheral blood. The sequence was collected from a woman aged 60-75 years with acute or convalescent COVID-19. The CDR3 DNA reads TGTGCCAGCAGGCGGACAGGGGGGGAGTATGTAGCTTTCTTT. Translation: CASRRTGGEYVAFF.